The rows below give T cell receptor beta chains drawn from one sample of a study of T cells in tuberculosis. Clones were sequenced by immunoSEQ multiplex PCR, and TCRdb holds only the in-frame ones, with some missing. The sample shows 35,000 to 40,000 clones, 94% of them seen only once. The sample was PBMCs. The source is a donor aged 10-30 years with latent tuberculosis or without tuberculosis infection. Some clones in this sample may be carry-over from other donors' samples. The CDR3 runs from the conserved cysteine through the conserved F or W. D genes are given only for firm matches. The listing skips clone size in some rows; elsewhere it reads once, few, many or a size class.

clone size	V gene	D gene	J gene	CDR3 DNA	CDR3 protein
once	TRBV5-1	NA	TRBJ2-1	TGCGCCAGCAGTCCGGGACTGAGCCCCCTCGGGCAGTTCTTC	CASSPGLSPLGQFF
NA	TRBV7-2	NA	TRBJ1-1	TGTGCCAGCAGCTTAAATCAAGTGGGAGCGGTAGCTTTCTTT	CASSLNQVGAVAFF
NA	TRBV30	NA	TRBJ1-4	TGTGCCTGGAGGGGTGGGGGCGAAAAACTGTTTTTT	CAWRGGGEKLFF
NA	TRBV11-2	TRBD1	TRBJ2-3	TGTGCCAGCAGGAGACCGGGACAGGCACGCACAGATACGCAGTATTTT	CASRRPGQARTDTQYF
NA	TRBV7-3	TRBD1	TRBJ1-1	TGTGCCAGCAGCCCCCGACAGGGGGATATGGCTGAAGCTTTCTTT	CASSPRQGDMAEAFF
NA	TRBV4-1	NA	TRBJ2-3	TGCGCCAGCAGCCAAGCGCCGGGACAACTAAACACAGATACGCAGTATTTT	CASSQAPGQLNTDTQYF
NA	TRBV19	NA	TRBJ1-1	TGTGCCAGTAGTATATACGGCGTCGGGGGGAACACTGAAGCTTTCTTT	CASSIYGVGGNTEAFF
few	TRBV11-2	NA	TRBJ1-6	TGTGCCAGCAGCTTAAGTAGACAGTATAATTCACCCCTCCACTTT	CASSLSRQYNSPLHF
NA	TRBV9	TRBD1	TRBJ1-6	TGTGCCAGCAGCGTAGAAGGGGGCCCTAATTCACCCCTCCACTTT	CASSVEGGPNSPLHF
NA	TRBV4-1	NA	TRBJ2-7	TGCGCCAGCAGCCTCCGAATCGGCAGGGGCAAATACGAGCAGTACTTC	CASSLRIGRGKYEQYF
NA	TRBV5-1	TRBD1	TRBJ1-2	TGCGCCAGCAGCTTGGCCGGACAGGGCTTTTATGGCTACACCTTC	CASSLAGQGFYGYTF